This T cell receptor (beta chain) was identified during a study of shared clonotypes between healthy human individuals. Study findings and constraints: As a rule, naive subsets had a larger estimated richness than memory subsets.

The CDR3 consists of 14 residues. Per germline, CDR1 MNHNS and CDR2 SASEGT. The ends were cut back, 1 base at V and 3 bases at J, with 9 bases in the middle. The repertoire was sequenced with immunoSEQ multiplex PCR; TCRdb's copy has only in-frame clones and lacks some. Of about 980,000 clones detected, approximately 76% appear once; the ten largest clones hold approximately 1.5%. Turning to this clone: The antigen remains unidentified.

This sequence joins TRBV6-1 and TRBJ1-2; D is unclear. This TCR derives from a man aged 18 to 30 in good health. The sample comprised memory CD4+ T cells sorted from blood. Subset: CD45RA-negative fraction. CDR3 amino acids: CASSEGKGHYGYTF. The DNA of the CDR3 is TGTGCCAGCAGTGAAGGGAAAGGGCACTATGGCTACACCTTC.